The 31 T cell receptor beta chains reported below all come from one sample, sequenced in a study of monozygotic twins with inflammatory bowel disease (dated by TCRdb to about 2019). Libraries were built with 5' RACE. Reads for this sample came from an Illumina HiSeq 2500. The reads underwent TCRdb reprocessing, giving one record for each CDR3 protein sequence and no DNA. The table kept for this sample lists 440,000 or so distinct CDR3 sequences. 2% to 3% of the sample is in the top ten clones. Sequencing used blood. Source of these receptors: a human donor with ulcerative colitis or Crohn's disease, or a healthy co-twin of an affected twin (not recorded which).

The J gene is TRBJ2-4, the V gene TRBV5-1; the D call of TRBD2 rests on TCRdb alone, since no DNA is present to check it. Germline CDR1 SGHRS, CDR2 YFSETQ. There are 17 residues in the CDR3. The CDR3 sequence: CASSLGTSGRSKNIQYF.

The V gene is TRBV12-3 or TRBV12-4, the J gene TRBJ1-1; the D call from TCRdb, TRBD1, cannot be confirmed without DNA. This CDR3 contains 16 residues. CDR3 amino acids: CASRLIAPGGNTEAFF.

The CDR3 loop is CASKTSGTYNEQFF. This chain connects TRBV19 to TRBJ2-1; the TCRdb D gene call, TRBD2, has no DNA to confirm it. Per germline, CDR1 LNHDA and CDR2 SQIVND (reference sequence). CDR3 length equals 14 residues. Variable domain in full (rest from reference TRBV19 and TRBJ2-1): DGGITQSPKYLFRKEGQNVTLSCEQNLNHDAMYWYRQDPGQGLRLIYYSQIVNDFQKGDIAEGYSVSREKKESFPLTVTSAQKNPTAFYLCASKTSGTYNEQFFGPGTRLTVL.

The chain recombines TRBV9 with TRBJ1-2; TCRdb calls TRBD1, which cannot be checked without DNA. Germline loops: CDR1 SGDLS, CDR2 YYNGEE. The CDR3 totals 16 residues. The CDR3 sequence is CASSAASGTANYGYTF.

The chain joins TRBV9 to TRBJ1-3. Germline lookup yields CDR1 SGDLS and CDR2 YYNGEE. This CDR3 is 14 amino acids long. The CDR3: CASSVAVSGNTIYF.

CDR3 region: CASSFRQSNQPQHF. The J gene is TRBJ1-5, the V gene TRBV5-5. The CDR3 spans 14 residues. From germline, CDR1 is SGHKS and CDR2 YYEKEE (reference sequence).

The V call is TRBV20-1, the J call TRBJ2-1; TCRdb gives TRBD1 as the D gene, but with no DNA this cannot be confirmed. The CDR3 runs to 18 residues. The germline gives CDR1 DFQATT, CDR2 SNEGSKA (reference sequence). The CDR3: CSARKVSDRERAYNEQFF.

The genes are TRBV28 and TRBJ1-5. The CDR3 runs 13 residues. Germline CDR1 and CDR2: MDHEN and SYDVKM. CDR3 region: CASSLPKNQPQHF.

The chain has TRBV20-1 and TRBJ1-5; TCRdb's assignment of TRBD1 cannot be checked, as there is no DNA. Germline values: CDR1 DFQATT, CDR2 SNEGSKA (reference sequence). The CDR3 contains 14 residues. CDR3 region: CSAHTGVGNQPQHF.

This CDR3 reads CASSLGWGGDGEQYF. J is TRBJ2-7 and V is TRBV7-9; TCRdb lists TRBD1, though no DNA is available to test this call. Germline values: CDR1 SEHNR, CDR2 FQNEAQ (reference sequence). The CDR3 contains 15 residues. The whole variable domain, filled in from reference TRBV7-9 and TRBJ2-7, reads DTGVSQNPRHKITKRGQNVTFRCDPISEHNRLYWYRQTLGQGPEFLTYFQNEAQLEKSRLLSDRFSAERPKGSFSTLEIQRTEQGDSAMYLCASSLGWGGDGEQYFGPGTRLTVT.

V usage is TRBV7-2 and J usage is TRBJ2-2. CDR3 length equals 16 residues. CDR1 and CDR2 (germline): SGHTA, FQGNSA. The CDR3 sequence is CASSSHPALNTGELFF.

The rearrangement links TRBV10-3 to TRBJ2-7; TCRdb proposes TRBD1, but this gene call is untestable without DNA. Germline V gives CDR1 ENHRY, CDR2 SYGVKD. The CDR3 loop spans 15 amino acids. The CDR3 is CAISDPRDRPYEQYF.

The chain uses TRBV19 and TRBJ2-1; checking the TCRdb D call of TRBD1 is not possible without DNA. CDR1 and CDR2 (germline): LNHDA, SQIVND (reference sequence). The CDR3 consists of 13 residues. The CDR3 protein is CASSKGFYNEQFF.

This chain uses TRBV2 with TRBJ2-1; TCRdb returns TRBD2, unconfirmable since there is no DNA. The CDR3 totals 14 residues. The germline V gene has CDR1 SNHLY and CDR2 FYNNEI. CDR3 protein: CASSEDGGRDEQFF.

The gene calls are TRBV7-2 and TRBJ2-5; no DNA is available, so the TRBD1 call from TCRdb remains unchecked. The germline CDR1 and CDR2 sequences are SGHTA and FQGNSA. This CDR3 contains 15 residues. This CDR3 reads CASSFATGQGETQYF. The full variable domain, with the rest looked up from reference TRBV7-2 and TRBJ2-5, is GAGVSQSPSNKVTEKGKDVELRCDPISGHTALYWYRQSLGQGLEFLIYFQGNSAPDKSGLPSDRFSAERTGGSVSTLTIQRTQQEDSAVYLCASSFATGQGETQYFGPGTRLLVL.

The chain employs TRBV20-1 and TRBJ2-5; as DNA is missing, the TRBD1 call by TCRdb cannot be tested. CDR1 DFQATT and CDR2 SNEGSKA come from the germline V gene (reference sequence). CDR3 length equals 15 residues. The CDR3 spells CSAREGQGYEETQYF.

The V call is TRBV27, the J call TRBJ1-2. This CDR3 is 16 amino acids long. Germline V gene lookup returns CDR1 MNHEY and CDR2 SMNVEV (reference sequence). The CDR3 reads CASSFAGRVRDYGYTF.

The gene calls are TRBV29-1 and TRBJ2-7; TCRdb proposes TRBD1, but this gene call is untestable without DNA. There are 13 residues in the CDR3. Looked up from germline, CDR1 is SQVTM and CDR2 is ANQGSEA. The CDR3 here is CSTSRTGKGEQYF.

The chain carries TRBV7-8 and TRBJ2-7; as DNA is missing, the TRBD1 call by TCRdb cannot be tested. Looked up from germline, CDR1 is SGHVS and CDR2 is FQNEAQ. CDR3 length equals 15 residues. The CDR3 protein is CASSLGAAPDHEQYF. Complete variable domain (other parts from reference TRBV7-8 and TRBJ2-7): GAGVSQSPRYKVAKRGQDVALRCDPISGHVSLFWYQQALGQGPEFLTYFQNEAQLDKSGLPSDRFFAERPEGSVSTLKIQRTQQEDSAVYLCASSLGAAPDHEQYFGPGTRLTVT.

The CDR3 reads CASSLIAGAGGVQYF. This chain connects TRBV7-2 to TRBJ2-5; TCRdb selects TRBD2, and the lack of DNA leaves this call unchecked. The CDR3 is 15 residues long. Germline values: CDR1 SGHTA, CDR2 FQGNSA.

V and J are TRBV20-1 and TRBJ2-7; TCRdb indicates TRBD1, and absent DNA this call remains unverified. The CDR3 extends over 13 amino acids. In germline, CDR1 is DFQATT, CDR2 SNEGSKA (reference sequence). The CDR3 is CSANDRASYEQYF.

The genes are TRBV20-1 and TRBJ2-1; the D call of TRBD1 rests on TCRdb alone, since no DNA is present to check it. Germline V lookup: CDR1 DFQATT, CDR2 SNEGSKA (reference sequence). CDR3 length: 14 residues. The chain's CDR3 is CSAPGTLSYNEQFF.

This chain links TRBV28 with TRBJ2-3. CDR1 and CDR2 (germline): MDHEN, SYDVKM. CDR3 size: 12 residues. The CDR3 sequence is CASCGDTDTQYF.

The V gene is TRBV4-3, the J gene TRBJ2-7; as DNA is missing, the TRBD1 call by TCRdb cannot be tested. CDR1 and CDR2 (germline): LGHNA, YSLEER. The CDR3 length is 15 residues. CDR3 protein: CASSQEPGSSYEQYF.

This chain uses TRBV15 with TRBJ1-3. Germline CDR1 is LNHNV and CDR2 is YYDKDF (reference sequence). This CDR3 has 15 amino acids. CDR3 region: CATSRDRGSGNTIYF.

This chain joins TRBV3-1 and TRBJ2-3; TCRdb returns TRBD1, unconfirmable since there is no DNA. CDR3 length: 15 residues. CDR1 and CDR2 (germline): LGHDT, YNNKEL (reference sequence). The CDR3 sequence is CASSQDLEVADTQYF.

CDR3 amino acids: CASSWSLAKELFF. The rearrangement joins TRBV27 to TRBJ2-2; without DNA, the TCRdb call of TRBD1 cannot be checked. The CDR3 runs to 13 residues. CDR1 is MNHEY and CDR2 is SMNVEV in the germline V gene (reference sequence).

This rearrangement joins TRBV9 to TRBJ2-7; TCRdb proposes TRBD2, but this gene call is untestable without DNA. Germline V gene lookup returns CDR1 SGDLS and CDR2 YYNGEE. The CDR3 has 17 amino acids. The CDR3 protein is CASSVGPPKNGFYEQYF. Using reference TRBV9 and TRBJ2-7 for the parts outside the CDR3, the full variable domain is DSGVTQTPKHLITATGQRVTLRCSPRSGDLSVYWYQQSLDQGLQFLIQYYNGEERAKGNILERFSAQQFPDLHSELNLSSLELGDSALYFCASSVGPPKNGFYEQYFGPGTRLTVT.

The chain recombines TRBV30 with TRBJ2-1; without DNA, the TCRdb call of TRBD2 cannot be checked. The germline CDR1 and CDR2 sequences are GTSNPN and SVGIG (reference sequence). The CDR3 loop spans 13 amino acids. CDR3: CAWSAGGGNEQFF.

This chain joins TRBV20-1 and TRBJ2-3; TCRdb outputs TRBD2, but without DNA this stays unchecked. The CDR3 spans 14 residues. Germline CDR1 and CDR2: DFQATT and SNEGSKA (reference sequence). CDR3 residues: CSAVTSGVVDTQYF.

The chain couples TRBV3-1 to TRBJ2-1. CDR3 size: 14 residues. The germline V gene encodes CDR1 LGHDT and CDR2 YNNKEL (reference sequence). CDR3 amino acids: CASSQTATGYEQFF.